Listed here are 28 T cell receptor beta chains from one sample, sequenced in a study of PD-1 blockade in classical Hodgkin lymphoma. Following autologous stem cell transplantation, relapse occurred in every patient, and exposure to brentuximab vedotin varied. TCRdb's copy holds only in-frame clones and misses some; the assay was immunoSEQ multiplex PCR. The table lists about 46,000 clones, about three quarters of them singletons. Sequences were derived from peripheral blood mononuclear cells (PBMCs), sampled at baseline. The receptors come from a human donor with classical Hodgkin lymphoma.

This chain uses TRBV6-1 with TRBJ2-1, with no clear D. Germline V gives CDR1 MNHNS, CDR2 SASEGT. V was shortened by 2 bases and J by 3 bases, with 8 bases between the two germline ends. This CDR3 is built from 14 residues. CDR3 residues: CASSEFTVYNEQFF. CDR3 in DNA: TGTGCCAGCAGTGAATTCACAGTCTACAATGAGCAGTTCTTC.

The chain recombines TRBV5-6 with TRBJ1-6; no clear D gene. The CDR3 totals 15 residues. V was cut by 6 bases and J by 7 bases, with 17 bases left in between. Germline V gene data show CDR1 as SGHDT and CDR2 as YYEEEE. Here the CDR3 DNA reads TGTGCCAGCATCAAGGTGATGGACGGGAATTCACCCCTCCACTTT. Its protein product is CASIKVMDGNSPLHF.

The chain uses TRBV5-1 and TRBJ1-1; 8 bases map to TRBD1. CDR1 is SGHRS and CDR2 is YFSETQ in the germline V gene. Germline trimming cut 8 bases from V and 4 bases from J; bases unmatched to any gene: 1. The CDR3 runs 11 residues. In DNA, the CDR3 is TGCGCCAGTACAGGGGGCACTGAAGCTTTCTTT. The encoded protein is CASTGGTEAFF.

In DNA form, the CDR3 reads TGTGCCAGCAGCGAGACTTGGACTGAAGCTTTCTTT. Translated, it gives CASSETWTEAFF. The chain recombines TRBV7-8 with TRBJ1-1; D remains ambiguous. Between the trimmed V and J ends, which lost 5 bases and 5 bases, there was a span of 9 bases. The CDR3 covers 12 residues. The germline gives CDR1 SGHVS, CDR2 FQNEAQ.

This clone is medium-sized by share. The rearrangement links TRBV6-1 to TRBJ1-1; D perhaps matches TRBD1 (5 bases). The germline CDR1 and CDR2 sequences are MNHNS and SASEGT. With 1 base removed from V and 3 bases from J, the gap between germline ends came to 12 bases. The CDR3 is 15 amino acids. The CDR3: CASSEGHLGDTEAFF. CDR3 coding DNA: TGTGCCAGCAGTGAAGGACACTTAGGGGACACTGAAGCTTTCTTT.

Worth noting for this clone: The same CDR3 is also encoded by other DNA sequences in this sample. V and J are TRBV19 and TRBJ1-5, with D unclear. The CDR3 has 12 residues. Trimming took off 3 bases at V and 9 bases at J, with 9 bases between the two ends. CDR1 LNHDA and CDR2 SQIVND come from the germline V gene (reference sequence). CDR3 coding DNA: TGTGCCAGTAGTATCGGCCCAAGGCCCCAGCATTTT. Encoded protein: CASSIGPRPQHF.

This clone has just one count. CDR3: CASSLGVGGAEAFF. In nucleotides, the CDR3 is TGTGCCAGCAGTTTAGGTGTTGGGGGGGCTGAAGCTTTCTTT. The V call is TRBV28, the J call TRBJ1-1, with D tentatively TRBD1 (5 bases). V was cut by 2 bases and J by 6 bases, with 13 bases left in between. The CDR3 has 14 amino acids. Germline V gene data show CDR1 as MDHEN and CDR2 as SYDVKM.

V gene TRBV4-1 combines with J gene TRBJ2-7, with 8 bases fitting TRBD1. This CDR3 spans 14 amino acids. V lost 1 base, J lost 2 bases, and 1 base stayed unmatched. The germline CDR1 and CDR2 sequences are MGHRA and YSYEKL. In DNA form, the CDR3 reads TGCGCCAGCAGCCAAGGGACAGGGCCCTACGAGCAGTACTTC. It yields the protein CASSQGTGPYEQYF.

The chain employs TRBV4-1 and TRBJ1-2; the D gene is possibly TRBD1 (5 bases). V gave up 4 bases and J gave up 14 bases, with 17 bases separating them. The CDR3 is 12 amino acids. The V gene's germline CDR1 is MGHRA and CDR2 YSYEKL. CDR3 bases: TGCGCCAGCAGCCCCCCCAGCCAGGGCTTAACCTTC. Its protein is CASSPPSQGLTF.

This clone was seen only a few times. The V call is TRBV7-3, the J call TRBJ2-1; no firm D call. V lost 2 bases and J 9 bases, leaving 8 bases between the germline ends. Germline loops: CDR1 SGHTA, CDR2 FQGTGA. The CDR3 is 12 amino acids. CDR3 DNA: TGTGCCAGCAGCTTAGTTGACGGTGAGCAGTTCTTC. Translating it yields CASSLVDGEQFF. Filled out from reference TRBV7-3 and TRBJ2-1, the complete variable domain reads GAGVSQTPSNKVTEKGKYVELRCDPISGHTALYWYRQSLGQGPEFLIYFQGTGAADDSGLPNDRFFAVRPEGSVSTLKIQRTERGDSAVYLCASSLVDGEQFFGPGTRLTVL.

CDR3 amino acids: CASSVGVGSAYEQYF. The CDR3 DNA reads TGTGCCAGCAGCGTAGGAGTGGGATCAGCCTACGAGCAGTACTTC. V and J are TRBV9 and TRBJ2-7; D not resolved. This CDR3 contains 15 residues. Germline V gives CDR1 SGDLS, CDR2 YYNGEE. The germline V and J ends were trimmed by 0 bases and 2 bases, with 12 bases remaining between them.

V is TRBV27 and J is TRBJ2-5; D gene uncertain. This CDR3 spans 15 amino acids. Trimming pared 5 bases from V and 3 bases from J, leaving 16 bases between. Germline V gene sequence: CDR1 MNHEY, CDR2 SMNVEV (reference sequence). The CDR3 region has the DNA TGTGCCAGCAGTCCCCTATTGTCGACAAAAGAGACCCAGTACTTC. This encodes CASSPLLSTKETQYF.

This rearrangement joins TRBV2 to TRBJ2-1, with a weak D call TRBD1 (6 bases). Per the germline V gene, CDR1 is SNHLY and CDR2 is FYNNEI. This CDR3 spans 15 amino acids. V dropped 7 bases and J dropped 0 bases, with 13 bases sitting between them. The CDR3 sequence: CASTWTVSSYNEQFF. The DNA of the CDR3 is TGTGCCAGCACTTGGACAGTCAGCTCCTACAATGAGCAGTTCTTC.

The chain recombines TRBV11-3 with TRBJ1-3, with D tentatively TRBD1 (5 bases). CDR1 and CDR2 from the germline V gene are SGHNT and YENEEA. With 4 bases removed from V and 8 bases from J, the gap between germline ends came to 9 bases. The CDR3 has 12 residues. The CDR3: CASSSEGHTIYF. The CDR3 nucleotides are TGTGCCAGCAGCTCCGAGGGACACACCATATATTTT.

This sequence joins TRBV13 and TRBJ1-6, with D perhaps TRBD1 (5 bases). The CDR3 has 18 amino acids. Germline V gene sequence: CDR1 PRHDT, CDR2 FYEKMQ (reference sequence). V dropped 5 bases and J dropped 7 bases, with 24 bases sitting between them. The CDR3: CASSPTPRGGGSNSPLHF. CDR3 DNA sequence: TGTGCCAGCAGCCCAACCCCGCGAGGTGGGGGGTCCAATTCACCCCTCCACTTT.

J is TRBJ2-7 and V is TRBV5-5; 13 bases are shared with TRBD2. This CDR3 has 19 residues. The germline V gene encodes CDR1 SGHKS and CDR2 YYEKEE (reference sequence). V gave up 3 bases and J gave up 2 bases; unmatched junction bases: 14. As DNA, the CDR3 is TGTGCCAGCAGCTGGGAGAGGACTAGCGGGGGTCTTCGGGCCTACGAGCAGTACTTC. As protein: CASSWERTSGGLRAYEQYF. The full variable domain, completed using reference TRBV5-5 and TRBJ2-7, is DAGVTQSPTHLIKTRGQQVTLRCSPISGHKSVSWYQQVLGQGPQFIFQYYEKEERGRGNFPDRFSARQFPNYSSELNVNALLLGDSALYLCASSWERTSGGLRAYEQYFGPGTRLTVT.

This clone was counted between two and nine times. This sequence joins TRBV7-9 and TRBJ2-1, with D maybe TRBD2 (6 bases). V shed 3 bases and J shed 2 bases, with 8 bases lying between them. The CDR3 is 14 amino acids. Per the germline V gene, CDR1 is SEHNR and CDR2 is FQNEAQ (reference sequence). The DNA of the CDR3 is TGTGCCAGCAGCTTCGCTAGCGCCTACAATGAGCAGTTCTTC. Protein product: CASSFASAYNEQFF.

The V and J genes are TRBV5-1 and TRBJ1-1, with D maybe TRBD1 (5 bases). Germline CDR1 is SGHRS and CDR2 is YFSETQ. V lost 2 bases to trimming and J lost 0 bases, with 14 bases between them. The CDR3 is 16 residues long. The CDR3 nucleotides read TGCGCCAGCAGCTTAGAAGGCAGGGTCATGAACACTGAAGCTTTCTTT. This codes for CASSLEGRVMNTEAFF.

The chain joins TRBV7-9 to TRBJ2-7, with D maybe TRBD1 (6 bases). V shed 5 bases and J shed 2 bases, with 16 bases lying between them. The CDR3 consists of 15 residues. CDR1 is SEHNR, CDR2 FQNEAQ, per germline (reference sequence). For the CDR3, the DNA is TGTGCCAGCAGCCCAGTAGGGGGAGATGCCTACGAGCAGTACTTC. It codes for CASSPVGGDAYEQYF.

The chain recombines TRBV5-1 with TRBJ1-2; TRBD1 might be the D (6 bases). CDR1 and CDR2 from the germline V gene are SGHRS and YFSETQ. The V end was cut by 2 bases, the J end by 4 bases, with 9 bases between. The CDR3 consists of 13 residues. The CDR3 DNA reads TGCGCCAGCAGCTTAGGGGGGGCCTATGGCTACACCTTC. Translated, it gives CASSLGGAYGYTF.

The chain is built from TRBV5-1 and TRBJ2-7; 10 bases fit TRBD1. The CDR3 extends over 16 amino acids. J was trimmed by 5 bases and V by 2 bases; bases with no gene match: 10. From germline, CDR1 is SGHRS and CDR2 YFSETQ. The CDR3 nucleotides read TGCGCCAGCAGCTTAAAAAAGACAGGGGGCTTCCACGAGCAGTACTTC. As protein: CASSLKKTGGFHEQYF.

By proportion, this clone is medium-sized. The rearrangement joins TRBV2 to TRBJ1-2; D call uncertain. This CDR3 contains 14 residues. V dropped 4 bases and J dropped 5 bases, with 14 bases sitting between them. Germline-derived CDR1 and CDR2 are SNHLY and FYNNEI. For the CDR3, the DNA is TGTGCCAGCAGTGTAAGAGGGCTTTCTTATGGCTACACCTTC. Its protein is CASSVRGLSYGYTF. Looking up the rest from reference TRBV2 and TRBJ1-2 gives the full variable domain: EPEVTQTPSHQVTQMGQEVILRCVPISNHLYFYWYRQILGQKVEFLVSFYNNEISEKSEIFDDQFSVERPDGSNFTLKIRSTKLEDSAMYFCASSVRGLSYGYTFGSGTRLTVV.

This clone was observed once. The CDR3 loop is CASSLLGVRGTRTDTQYF. In DNA form, the CDR3 reads TGTGCCAGCAGCCTCCTTGGTGTTAGGGGGACCCGCACAGATACGCAGTATTTT. V is TRBV4-2 and J is TRBJ2-3, with a tentative D call TRBD1 (6 bases). This CDR3 contains 18 residues. Germline CDR1 reads LGHNA; CDR2 reads YNFKEQ. Trimming cost V 4 bases and J 1 base, with 21 bases left between them.

J is TRBJ2-3 and V is TRBV19; TRBD1 matches 8 bases. From germline, CDR1 is LNHDA and CDR2 SQIVND (reference sequence). Trimming took 6 bases from V and 1 from J; bases not matched to a gene: 3. The CDR3 totals 14 residues. This CDR3 is CASRTGVGTDTQYF. CDR3 DNA sequence: TGTGCCAGTAGGACAGGGGTGGGCACAGATACGCAGTATTTT.

This clone showed up just a few times. The gene calls are TRBV5-1 and TRBJ2-3; TRBD2 agrees at 10 bases. Germline V lookup: CDR1 SGHRS, CDR2 YFSETQ. V lost 4 bases to trimming and J lost 1 base; unmatched junction nucleotides: 3. This CDR3 contains 15 residues. The CDR3, as DNA: TGCGCCAGCAGCCCCGGACTAGCGGGCACAGATACGCAGTATTTT. Translation: CASSPGLAGTDTQYF.

The gene calls are TRBV27 and TRBJ1-5; 12 nucleotides agree with TRBD1. Losses at the gene ends were 5 bases for V and 5 bases for J; bases not matched to a gene: 4. Germline V gene lookup returns CDR1 MNHEY and CDR2 SMNVEV (reference sequence). This CDR3 spans 15 amino acids. The CDR3 loop reads CASSRDRGLHQPQHF. The DNA for the CDR3 is TGTGCCAGCAGTAGGGACAGGGGGCTGCATCAGCCCCAGCATTTT.

The chain carries TRBV7-8 and TRBJ2-7; D remains ambiguous. V was cut by 8 bases and J by 2 bases, with 13 bases left in between. The CDR3 is made up of 13 amino acids. The germline gives CDR1 SGHVS, CDR2 FQNEAQ. The DNA of the CDR3 is TGTGCCAGCTCCGAGGCCGGAGCCTACGAGCAGTACTTC. It yields the protein CASSEAGAYEQYF.

This clone was recorded a few times. The chain uses TRBV6-5 and TRBJ2-5; the D gene could be TRBD1 or TRBD2 (5 bases each). From germline, CDR1 is MNHEY and CDR2 SVGAGI. Trimming took off 5 bases at V and 5 bases at J, with 18 bases between the two ends. This CDR3 is built from 15 residues. CDR3 protein: CASSPSGTPGETQYF. CDR3 DNA: TGTGCCAGCAGTCCCTCGGGGACCCCTGGGGAGACCCAGTACTTC.